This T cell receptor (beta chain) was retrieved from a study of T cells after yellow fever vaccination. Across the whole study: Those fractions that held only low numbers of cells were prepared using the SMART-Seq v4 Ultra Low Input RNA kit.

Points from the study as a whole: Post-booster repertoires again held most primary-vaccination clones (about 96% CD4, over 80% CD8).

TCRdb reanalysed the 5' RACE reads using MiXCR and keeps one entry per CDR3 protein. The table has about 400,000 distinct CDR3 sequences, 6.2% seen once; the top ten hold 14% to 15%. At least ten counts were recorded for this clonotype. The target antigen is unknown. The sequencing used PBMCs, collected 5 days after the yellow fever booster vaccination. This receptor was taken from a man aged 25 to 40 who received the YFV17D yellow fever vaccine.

The CDR3 DNA reads TGCAGCGTTGAATCGGACAGGAAAGAGACCCAGTACTTC. Its translation is CSVESDRKETQYF. The chain carries TRBV29-1 and TRBJ2-5; 7 nucleotides align to TRBD1. Trimming took 2 bases from V and 3 from J; bases not matched to a gene: 3. Germline values: CDR1 SQVTM, CDR2 ANQGSEA. The CDR3 is 13 amino acids.